A selection of T cell receptor beta chains follows, all from one sample in a study of cytomegalovirus exposure and HLA in healthy donors. Clones were read by immunoSEQ multiplex PCR, and TCRdb kept only the in-frame ones, dropping some. This table has about 170,000 clones, 60% to 85% appearing once. Sequenced: PBMCs. The receptors shown here come from a woman aged 45-60 years in good health and CMV-seropositive. Each CDR3 is given with its conserved first and last residue. D genes are given only for firm matches. The listing skips clone size in some rows; elsewhere it reads once, few, many or a size class.

J | size | D | V | DNA | CDR3
TRBJ1-1 | . | . | TRBV7-8 | TGTGCCAGCAGCTTAGTGCAGTCTTACACTGAAGCTTTCTTT | CASSLVQSYTEAFF
TRBJ2-3 | . | TRBD2 | TRBV5-6 | TGTGCCAGCAGCTGGGGACTAGCGGCTAGCACAGATACGCAGTATTTT | CASSWGLAASTDTQYF
TRBJ1-2 | . | TRBD1 | TRBV19 | TGTGCCAGTAGTTGGGGGACAGCCTATGGCTACACCTTC | CASSWGTAYGYTF
TRBJ2-3 | . | TRBD2 | TRBV11-1 | TGTGCCAGCAGCTTGAGACTAGCTTCAGATACGCAGTATTTT | CASSLRLASDTQYF
TRBJ2-7 | . | . | TRBV28 | TGTGCCAGCAGTTCCCCGTTCTCCAGCTCCTACGAGCAGTACTTC | CASSSPFSSSYEQYF
TRBJ2-1 | . | . | TRBV4-3 | TGCGCCAGCAGCCAAGACCCCCCCGGGTCTTACAATGAGCAGTTCTTC | CASSQDPPGSYNEQFF
TRBJ2-7 | . | . | TRBV11-2 | TGTGCCAGCAGCTCATTACAGGGAACTTACGAGCAGTACTTC | CASSSLQGTYEQYF
TRBJ1-1 | . | . | TRBV18 | TGTGCCAGCTCTCCGAGAGGCGGGATGAACACTGAAGCTTTCTTT | CASSPRGGMNTEAFF
TRBJ1-1 | . | . | TRBV7-6 | TGTGCCAGCAGCTTAGCGCTTAAGAGGGATCTGAACACTGAAGCTTTCTTT | CASSLALKRDLNTEAFF
TRBJ2-2 | . | . | TRBV11-3 | TGTGCCAGCAGCTTAGGAGCGTACACCGGGGAGCTGTTTTTT | CASSLGAYTGELFF
TRBJ1-5 | . | . | TRBV6-5 | TGTGCCAGCAGGCCCCCAGGGGCTAGCAATCAGCCCCAGCATTTT | CASRPPGASNQPQHF
TRBJ2-1 | . | . | TRBV9 | TGTGCCAGCAGCGGGGGGCAGCCCTTCTCCTACAATGAGCAGTTCTTC | CASSGGQPFSYNEQFF
TRBJ1-1 | . | TRBD1 | TRBV2 | TGTGCCAGCAGGGCCGGGACAGGGGGCGTTGGTGAAGCTTTCTTT | CASRAGTGGVGEAFF
TRBJ2-7 | . | TRBD2 | TRBV28 | TGTGCCAGCAGTTTTGGACTAGCGGACTACGAGCAGTACTTC | CASSFGLADYEQYF
TRBJ1-1 | . | . | TRBV4-2 | TGTGCCAGCAGCCAAGCTAGGGGGGGACCTGAAGCTTTCTTT | CASSQARGGPEAFF
TRBJ1-1 | many | . | TRBV30 | TGTGCCGCGGAAAGAAACACTGAAGCTTTCTTT | CAAERNTEAFF
TRBJ1-3 | . | . | TRBV19 | TGTGCCAGTAGTATCGGTCTGAGCTCTGGAAACACCATATATTTT | CASSIGLSSGNTIYF
TRBJ1-5 | . | TRBD1 | TRBV19 | TGTGCCAGTAGTTTACTGACAGGGACGAAAGAAGGATTCAGACAGCCCCAGCATTTT | CASSLLTGTKEGFRQPQHF
TRBJ2-3 | few | TRBD2 | TRBV7-2 | TGTGCCAGCAGCATGACTAGCGGGGGCTCTGATACGCAGTATTTT | CASSMTSGGSDTQYF
TRBJ2-1 | once | TRBD2 | TRBV6-5 | TGTGCCAGCAGCCCTCTAGCGGGAGTTTCCGGTGAGCAGTTCTTC | CASSPLAGVSGEQFF
TRBJ2-5 | few | . | TRBV7-9 | TGTGCCAGCAGCTTTGGTACAGGCCAAGAGACCCAGTACTTC | CASSFGTGQETQYF
TRBJ2-7 | . | . | TRBV25-1 | TGTGCCAGCAGTGAAGATTTAGAGGACTACGATTACGAGCAGTACTTC | CASSEDLEDYDYEQYF
TRBJ2-3 | once | TRBD1 | TRBV5-6 | TGTGCCAGCACCCGGGACAGCAGGAAGTATACGCAGTATTTT | CASTRDSRKYTQYF
TRBJ1-3 | many | . | TRBV6-5 | TGTGCCAGCAGTTACCGGGGGTCTGGAAACACCATATATTTT | CASSYRGSGNTIYF
TRBJ1-2 | . | . | TRBV4-2 | TGTGCCAGCAGCCAACCCGGTCTAAATACAGGTCGGGCCACCTTC | CASSQPGLNTGRATF
TRBJ1-4 | . | . | TRBV7-2 | TGTGCCAGCAGCTTAGGGGGGCTGGGTGAAAAACTGTTTTTT | CASSLGGLGEKLFF
TRBJ2-7 | . | . | TRBV7-2 | TGTGCCAGCAGCCTCCAGGTTTCCTACGAGCAGTACTTC | CASSLQVSYEQYF
TRBJ2-7 | few | . | TRBV6-5 | TGTGCCAGCAGTTCCACGGCGGCGTTTGAGCAGTACTTC | CASSSTAAFEQYF
TRBJ2-5 | . | TRBD1 | TRBV7-7 | TGTGCTAGCAGCTATCTCCCACAGGGGGCAGGGGCGTCGGGGGAGACCCAGTACTTC | CASSYLPQGAGASGETQYF
TRBJ1-6 | . | TRBD1 | TRBV7-8 | TGTGCCAGCAAGGGACAGGGTCTTGAAAATTCACCCCTCCACTTT | CASKGQGLENSPLHF
TRBJ1-4 | . | TRBD1 | TRBV6-1 | TGTGCCAGCAGTGAAGTACAGGGGTATGAAAAACTGTTTTTT | CASSEVQGYEKLFF
TRBJ2-3 | . | TRBD1 | TRBV5-5 | TGTGCCAGCAGCCGCGTGCAGGGGGCTACCACAGATACGCAGTATTTT | CASSRVQGATTDTQYF
TRBJ2-1 | . | . | TRBV5-1 | TGCGCCAGCAGCTTGGGACAGGTGGGCGATGAGCAGTTCTTC | CASSLGQVGDEQFF
TRBJ1-2 | . | TRBD1 | TRBV6-6 | TGTGCCAGCAGTTACTCGATGGGTTCGGGACAGGGGGGAAACACCTTC | CASSYSMGSGQGGNTF
TRBJ1-6 | . | TRBD1 | TRBV14 | TGTGCCAGCAGCCAAGACCCCGGGACAGGCTATAATTCACCCCTCCACTTT | CASSQDPGTGYNSPLHF
TRBJ2-1 | . | TRBD1 | TRBV6-1 | TGTGCCAGCAGTGAATTTGGGGACAGGGGGGGCAATGAGCAGTTCTTC | CASSEFGDRGGNEQFF
TRBJ1-1 | . | TRBD1 | TRBV29-1 | TGCAGCGTTGGGACAGGGGACACTGAAGCTTTCTTT | CSVGTGDTEAFF